Listed here are 30 T cell receptor beta chains from one sample, sequenced in a study of blood T cell repertoires in COVID-19. Assay used: immunoSEQ multiplex PCR; TCRdb lists only in-frame clones, some missing. The table records about 39,000 clones, over 80% of them present only once. Sequenced material: peripheral blood. The receptors were sampled from a man aged 50 or older with active or convalescent COVID-19.

V usage is TRBV7-8 and J usage is TRBJ2-5; 11 bases map to TRBD2. CDR3 length: 15 amino acids. V lost 6 bases to trimming and J lost 4 bases; unmatched junction nucleotides: 7. Germline lookup yields CDR1 SGHVS and CDR2 FQNEAQ. For the CDR3, the DNA is TGTGCCAGCAGGCAACTAGCGGGAGCGGGAGAGACCCAGTACTTC. It specifies CASRQLAGAGETQYF.

The V and J genes are TRBV9 and TRBJ1-6; D ambiguous. Germline loops: CDR1 SGDLS, CDR2 YYNGEE. This CDR3 has 12 amino acids. Trimming stripped 0 bases from V and 10 bases from J, with 5 bases between. CDR3: CASSVGPSPLHF. For the CDR3, the DNA is TGTGCCAGCAGCGTAGGGCCCTCACCCCTCCACTTT.

The chain joins TRBV6-2 or TRBV6-3 to TRBJ1-1, with no clear D. CDR3 length: 14 residues. V lost 4 bases to trimming and J lost 0 bases, with 9 bases between them. The germline gives CDR1 MNHEY, CDR2 SVGEGT. CDR3 bases: TGTGCCAGCAGTTTGGTCGGGATGAACACTGAAGCTTTCTTT. It encodes CASSLVGMNTEAFF.

Notes on this clone: Germline is not matched at one junction end, which may reflect a read error. CDR3 sequence: CASSEATMGKNAF. CDR3 nucleotide sequence: TGTGCCAGCAGTGAAGCGACTATGGGGAAAAATGCATTC. The gene calls are TRBV2 and TRBJ1-2; D unclear. CDR3 length: 13 residues. CDR1 SNHLY and CDR2 FYNNEI come from the germline V gene.

The chain joins TRBV28 to TRBJ2-7, with TRBD1 matching 10 bases. CDR1 and CDR2 (germline): MDHEN, SYDVKM. The ends lost 7 bases at V and 2 bases at J; junction bases unmatched: 8. The CDR3 covers 15 residues. Written as DNA, the CDR3 is TGTGCCAGCAAAATTGGGACAGGGGCCACCTACGAGCAGTACTTC. Translation gives CASKIGTGATYEQYF.

This clone showed up just once. V gene TRBV5-1 combines with J gene TRBJ2-5; 10 nucleotides line up with TRBD1. V was clipped by 3 bases and J by 3 bases; unmatched bases: 2. The CDR3 totals 14 residues. The germline V gene has CDR1 SGHRS and CDR2 YFSETQ. CDR3 sequence reads: CASSWGTGEETQYF. The CDR3 DNA follows: TGCGCCAGCAGCTGGGGGACAGGGGAAGAGACCCAGTACTTC.

DNA for the CDR3: TGTGCCAGCACCTCATCAGGGGTCTATGGCTACACCTTC. Protein sequence: CASTSSGVYGYTF. The genes are TRBV28 and TRBJ1-2; possibly TRBD1 for D (6 bases). The CDR3 is 13 residues long. Trimming removed 7 bases at V and 4 bases at J, with 13 bases between. Germline V lookup: CDR1 MDHEN, CDR2 SYDVKM.

The chain has TRBV7-2 and TRBJ2-7; D is uncertain. Germline lookup yields CDR1 SGHTA and CDR2 FQGNSA. V gave up 1 base and J gave up 2 bases, with 12 bases separating them. This CDR3 has 15 amino acids. The CDR3 loop reads CASSLDYVHTYEQYV. CDR3 bases: TGTGCCAGCAGCTTAGACTACGTCCATACCTACGAGCAGTACGTC.

The chain combines TRBV3-1 (or the pseudogene TRBV3-2) with TRBJ2-1; D perhaps matches TRBD1 (6 bases). Germline CDR1 and CDR2: LGHDT and YNNKEL (reference sequence). Trimming removed 4 bases from V and 4 bases from J, with 11 bases in between. The CDR3 loop spans 14 amino acids. CDR3 in amino acids: CASSPLRGYNEQFF. DNA of the CDR3: TGTGCCAGCAGCCCGCTGAGGGGGTACAATGAGCAGTTCTTC.

This clone is a singleton in its sample. The chain links TRBV30 to TRBJ1-5; D is possibly TRBD1 (5 bases). The germline CDR1 and CDR2 sequences are GTSNPN and SVGIG (reference sequence). The germline V and J ends were trimmed by 0 bases and 6 bases, with 12 bases remaining between them. The CDR3 consists of 14 residues. CDR3 sequence reads: CAWSVGRVGQPQHF. The CDR3 DNA follows: TGTGCCTGGAGTGTAGGCAGGGTCGGTCAGCCCCAGCATTTT.

CDR3 loop: CASSSTVGVSGNTIYF. For the CDR3, the DNA is TGTGCCAGCTCATCGACTGTAGGAGTCTCTGGAAACACCATATATTTT. This chain joins TRBV18 and TRBJ1-3, with D hard to call. Germline V gene sequence: CDR1 KGHSH, CDR2 LQKENI. V was pared by 5 bases and J by 0 bases, with 14 bases between. This CDR3 is 16 amino acids long.

The CDR3 region is CSALRGGGAFNEQFF. The DNA of the CDR3 is TGCAGCGCCCTACGGGGCGGGGGGGCCTTCAATGAGCAGTTCTTC. The gene calls are TRBV29-1 and TRBJ2-1; 9 bases align to TRBD2. Germline V gene lookup returns CDR1 SQVTM and CDR2 ANQGSEA. V shed 7 bases and J 6 bases; nucleotides not matched to a gene: 13. The CDR3 consists of 15 residues.

The V and J genes are TRBV6-1 and TRBJ1-5; D is undetermined. This CDR3 comprises 13 residues. V was trimmed by 3 bases and J by 6 bases, leaving 9 bases between them. The V gene's germline CDR1 is MNHNS and CDR2 SASEGT. CDR3: CASSDSGVQPQHF. Written as DNA, the CDR3 is TGTGCCAGCAGTGACAGCGGGGTTCAGCCCCAGCATTTT.

This clone is a singleton in its sample. The V call is TRBV5-1, the J call TRBJ2-5, with TRBD2 as a possible D gene (7 bases). Trimming took 5 bases from V and 5 from J, leaving 19 bases between them. The CDR3 extends over 15 amino acids. Germline CDR1 is SGHRS and CDR2 is YFSETQ. DNA for the CDR3: TGCGCCAGCAGGGAGACGCGGGGGCCCGGGGAGACCCAGTACTTC. Translation gives CASRETRGPGETQYF.

This chain joins TRBV19 and TRBJ2-7; 9 bases line up with TRBD2. V lost 7 bases to trimming and J lost 3 bases; unmatched junction nucleotides: 4. This CDR3 has 13 amino acids. The V gene's germline CDR1 is LNHDA and CDR2 SQIVND (reference sequence). CDR3: CASKASGNYEQYF. The CDR3 nucleotides read TGTGCCAGTAAGGCTAGCGGGAACTACGAGCAGTACTTC.

The V call is TRBV18, the J call TRBJ2-5; D ambiguous. V was pared by 6 bases and J by 0 bases, with 11 bases between. This CDR3 has 14 amino acids. The germline V gene encodes CDR1 KGHSH and CDR2 LQKENI. The CDR3 loop is CASSPDSDQETQYF. The DNA for the CDR3 is TGTGCCAGCTCGCCCGACTCAGACCAAGAGACCCAGTACTTC.

A single count supports this clone. The rearrangement links TRBV13 to TRBJ2-7, with 8 bases matching TRBD1. The CDR3 has 15 amino acids. In germline, CDR1 is PRHDT, CDR2 FYEKMQ (reference sequence). V shed 6 bases and J 2 bases; nucleotides not matched to a gene: 9. DNA of the CDR3: TGTGCCAGCAGAGAAGCCGGGACAGGAGCCTACGAGCAGTACTTC. The encoded protein is CASREAGTGAYEQYF. The full variable domain, rest sourced from reference TRBV13 and TRBJ2-7, is AAGVIQSPRHLIKEKRETATLKCYPIPRHDTVYWYQQGPGQDPQFLISFYEKMQSDKGSIPDRFSAQQFSDYHSELNMSSLELGDSALYFCASREAGTGAYEQYFGPGTRLTVT.

This chain joins TRBV6-2 or TRBV6-3 and TRBJ2-1; 9 nucleotides agree with TRBD2. Germline CDR1 reads MNHEY; CDR2 reads SVGEGT. The length of the CDR3 is 17 residues. After removal of 0 bases from V and 3 bases from J, the junction contained 6 bases not matched to a gene. CDR3 coding DNA: TGTGCCAGCAGTTACTCTCCAGCGGGGGGCATCTACAATGAGCAGTTCTTC. It encodes CASSYSPAGGIYNEQFF.

This rearrangement joins TRBV18 to TRBJ2-1; 9 positions match TRBD1. Germline-derived CDR1 and CDR2 are KGHSH and LQKENI. This CDR3 contains 15 residues. The junction had 9 bases not matched to a gene; V was cut back by 6 bases and J by 6 bases. CDR3 region: CASSNTGTGINEQFF. For the CDR3, the DNA is TGTGCCAGCTCTAACACCGGGACAGGGATCAATGAGCAGTTCTTC.

The V call is TRBV24-1, the J call TRBJ2-6; 10 positions agree with TRBD2. The CDR3 loop spans 17 amino acids. From germline, CDR1 is KGHDR and CDR2 SFDVKD. V trimming: 5 bases; J trimming: 2 bases; junction bases outside the gene matches: 5. The CDR3 reads CATSGLGTSAGANVLTF. CDR3 sequence (DNA): TGTGCCACCAGTGGCCTTGGGACTAGCGCTGGGGCCAACGTCCTGACTTTC.

This clone appeared a single time. The V and J genes are TRBV9 and TRBJ2-1, with D possibly matching TRBD2 (6 bases). In germline, CDR1 is SGDLS, CDR2 YYNGEE. The ends were cut back, 5 bases at V and 1 base at J, with 16 bases in the middle. CDR3 length equals 16 residues. The CDR3 region is CASSTAGLGSYNEQFF. The DNA of the CDR3 is TGTGCCAGCAGTACGGCGGGGTTGGGGTCCTACAATGAGCAGTTCTTC. Based on the CDR3 plus reference TRBV9 and TRBJ2-1, the full variable domain is DSGVTQTPKHLITATGQRVTLRCSPRSGDLSVYWYQQSLDQGLQFLIQYYNGEERAKGNILERFSAQQFPDLHSELNLSSLELGDSALYFCASSTAGLGSYNEQFFGPGTRLTVL.

This clone was picked up a small number of times. This sequence joins TRBV27 and TRBJ1-2; no firm D call. Germline CDR1 is MNHEY and CDR2 is SMNVEV (reference sequence). The CDR3 loop spans 15 amino acids. Trimming took off 0 bases at V and 3 bases at J, with 11 bases between the two ends. The CDR3 loop is CASSLSLQADYGYTF. CDR3 in DNA: TGTGCCAGCAGTTTATCTCTGCAGGCCGACTATGGCTACACCTTC.

This clone showed up just once. V usage is TRBV19 and J usage is TRBJ1-4; TRBD1 aligns across 8 bases. Germline V gene lookup returns CDR1 LNHDA and CDR2 SQIVND (reference sequence). The CDR3 contains 14 residues. Losses at the gene ends were 4 bases for V and 7 bases for J; bases not matched to a gene: 5. CDR3 nucleotides: TGTGCCAGTAGTAAGACAGGGGTCGGTGAAAAACTGTTTTTT. Protein sequence: CASSKTGVGEKLFF.

The chain joins TRBV9 to TRBJ2-1; 8 nucleotides line up with TRBD2. The V and J ends lost 4 bases and 0 bases, in that order; junction bases with no gene match: 6. This CDR3 has 16 residues. Germline V CDR1 and CDR2: SGDLS, YYNGEE. The CDR3 loop reads CASSPRGGSSYNEQFF. The CDR3 nucleotides are TGTGCCAGCAGCCCCCGGGGGGGGAGCTCCTACAATGAGCAGTTCTTC.

The chain carries TRBV7-3 and TRBJ2-3, with no clear D. The V end lost 2 bases, the J end lost 3 bases, and 9 bases lay between the germline ends. The CDR3 is 14 residues long. The germline V gene has CDR1 SGHTA and CDR2 FQGTGA. The CDR3 spells CASSLLTQTDTQYF. The CDR3 DNA follows: TGTGCCAGCAGCTTACTGACTCAAACAGATACGCAGTATTTT.

The V gene is TRBV7-9, the J gene TRBJ2-3; D is uncertain. CDR1 is SEHNR and CDR2 is FQNEAQ in the germline V gene (reference sequence). This CDR3 spans 12 amino acids. Trimming removed 3 bases from V and 2 bases from J, with 3 bases in between. The CDR3 reads CASSFHTDTQYF. The CDR3 DNA reads as TGTGCCAGCAGCTTTCACACAGATACGCAGTATTTT.

The rearrangement uses TRBV5-6 and TRBJ2-7, with a tentative D call TRBD2 (5 bases). Trimming removed 4 bases at V and 4 bases at J, with 12 bases between. Germline V lookup: CDR1 SGHDT, CDR2 YYEEEE. The CDR3 runs to 13 residues. The CDR3 nucleotides are TGTGCCAGCAGCCCCCCCCGCGGGTACGAGCAGTACTTC. Translating it yields CASSPPRGYEQYF.

V usage is TRBV11-3 and J usage is TRBJ1-6; D not certain. The CDR3 consists of 15 residues. Germline V CDR1 and CDR2: SGHNT, YENEEA. V lost 4 bases and J lost 7, with 14 bases in between. CDR3 bases: TGTGCCAGCAGCTCTACCGGGGTAAAGAATTCACCCCTCCACTTT. This codes for CASSSTGVKNSPLHF.

The DNA for the CDR3 is TGTGCCAGCAGTAAAAGGGGGCGCGATGAAGCTTTCTTT. Amino acids: CASSKRGRDEAFF. V gene TRBV28 combines with J gene TRBJ1-1; 7 nucleotides align to TRBD1. The germline gives CDR1 MDHEN, CDR2 SYDVKM. The CDR3 runs 13 residues. V shed 5 bases and J 7 bases; nucleotides not matched to a gene: 7.

The gene calls are TRBV2 and TRBJ1-1; possibly TRBD1 for D (5 bases). This CDR3 region has 14 residues. V lost 4 bases to trimming and J lost 1 base, with 10 bases between them. CDR1 is SNHLY and CDR2 is FYNNEI in the germline V gene. CDR3 DNA: TGTGCCAGCAGTGCCCAGGGCCGGAACACTGAAGCTTTCTTT. This codes for CASSAQGRNTEAFF.